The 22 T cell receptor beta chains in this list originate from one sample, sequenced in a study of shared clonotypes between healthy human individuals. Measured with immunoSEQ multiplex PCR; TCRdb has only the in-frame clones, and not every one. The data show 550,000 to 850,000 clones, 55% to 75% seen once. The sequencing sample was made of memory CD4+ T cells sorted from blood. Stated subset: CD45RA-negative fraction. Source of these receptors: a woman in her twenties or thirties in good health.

This chain's CDR3 is CASSLGAGAIGSETQYF. CDR3 bases: TGCGCCAGCAGCTTGGGAGCGGGAGCTATTGGATCGGAGACCCAGTACTTC. The V call is TRBV5-1, the J call TRBJ2-5; 8 bases map to TRBD2. V dropped 0 bases and J dropped 5; count of bases not matched to a gene: 12. CDR1 SGHRS and CDR2 YFSETQ come from the germline V gene. This CDR3 region has 17 residues.

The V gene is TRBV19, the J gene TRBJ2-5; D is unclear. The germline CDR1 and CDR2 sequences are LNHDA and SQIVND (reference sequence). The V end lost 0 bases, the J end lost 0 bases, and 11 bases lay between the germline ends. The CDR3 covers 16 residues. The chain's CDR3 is CASSIEAGFYQETQYF. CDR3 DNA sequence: TGTGCCAGTAGTATAGAAGCAGGTTTTTACCAAGAGACCCAGTACTTC.

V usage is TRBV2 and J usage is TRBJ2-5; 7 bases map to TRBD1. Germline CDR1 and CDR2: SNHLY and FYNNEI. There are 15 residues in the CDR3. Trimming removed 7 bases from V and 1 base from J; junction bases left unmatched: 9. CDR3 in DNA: TGTGCCAGCAACAGAGAGGGACAGTCCCAAGAGACCCAGTACTTC. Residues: CASNREGQSQETQYF.

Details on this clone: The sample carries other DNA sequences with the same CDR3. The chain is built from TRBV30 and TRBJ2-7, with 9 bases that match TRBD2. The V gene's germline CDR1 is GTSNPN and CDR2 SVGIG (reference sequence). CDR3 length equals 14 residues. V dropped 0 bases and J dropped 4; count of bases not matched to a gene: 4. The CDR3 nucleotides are TGTGCCTGGAGTGTAGGGCTAGCGGGATACGAGCAGTACTTC. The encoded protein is CAWSVGLAGYEQYF.

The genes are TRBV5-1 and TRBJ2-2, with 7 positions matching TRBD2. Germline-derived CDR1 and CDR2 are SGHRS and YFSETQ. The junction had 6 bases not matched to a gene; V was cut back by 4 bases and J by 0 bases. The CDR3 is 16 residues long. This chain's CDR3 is CASSTLTSANTGELFF. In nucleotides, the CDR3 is TGCGCCAGCAGCACACTCACTAGCGCGAACACCGGGGAGCTGTTTTTT. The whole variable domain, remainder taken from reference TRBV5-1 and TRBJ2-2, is KAGVTQTPRYLIKTRGQQVTLSCSPISGHRSVSWYQQTPGQGLQFLFEYFSETQRNKGNFPGRFSGRQFSNSRSEMNVSTLELGDSALYLCASSTLTSANTGELFFGEGSRLTVL.

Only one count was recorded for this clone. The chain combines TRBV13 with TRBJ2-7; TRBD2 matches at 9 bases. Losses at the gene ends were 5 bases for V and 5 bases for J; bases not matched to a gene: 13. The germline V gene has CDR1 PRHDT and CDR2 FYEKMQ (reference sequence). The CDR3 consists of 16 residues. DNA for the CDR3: TGTGCCAGCAGCGCCCGCGGGAGGGGGCAAAGCAACGAGCAGTACTTC. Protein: CASSARGRGQSNEQYF.

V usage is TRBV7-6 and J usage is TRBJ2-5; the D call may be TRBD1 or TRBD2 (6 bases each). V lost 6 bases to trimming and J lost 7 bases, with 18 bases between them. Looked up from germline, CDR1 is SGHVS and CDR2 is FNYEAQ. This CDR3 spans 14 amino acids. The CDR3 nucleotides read TGTGCCAGCAGGATTCCAGGGGCCGGGGGGACCCAGTACTTC. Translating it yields CASRIPGAGGTQYF.

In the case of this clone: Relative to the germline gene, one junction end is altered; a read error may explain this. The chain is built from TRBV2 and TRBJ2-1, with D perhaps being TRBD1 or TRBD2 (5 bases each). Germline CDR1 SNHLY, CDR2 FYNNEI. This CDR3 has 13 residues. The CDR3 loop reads CASSLGAGTSVLF. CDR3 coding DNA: TGTGCCAGCAGCCTAGGGGCCGGGACGTCCGTACTCTTC.

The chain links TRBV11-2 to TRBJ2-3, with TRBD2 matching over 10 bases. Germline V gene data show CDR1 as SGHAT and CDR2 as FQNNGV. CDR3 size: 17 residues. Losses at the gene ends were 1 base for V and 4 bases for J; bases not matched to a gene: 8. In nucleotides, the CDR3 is TGTGCCAGCAGCTTAGGGAGGAGCGGGAGGGCTGCAGATACGCAGTATTTT. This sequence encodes CASSLGRSGRAADTQYF.

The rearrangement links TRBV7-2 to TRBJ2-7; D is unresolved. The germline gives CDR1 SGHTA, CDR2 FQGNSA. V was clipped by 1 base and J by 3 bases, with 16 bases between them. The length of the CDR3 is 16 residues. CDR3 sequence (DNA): TGTGCCAGCAGCTTAGGACCCGACAAGCCCTACTACGAGCAGTACTTC. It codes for CASSLGPDKPYYEQYF.

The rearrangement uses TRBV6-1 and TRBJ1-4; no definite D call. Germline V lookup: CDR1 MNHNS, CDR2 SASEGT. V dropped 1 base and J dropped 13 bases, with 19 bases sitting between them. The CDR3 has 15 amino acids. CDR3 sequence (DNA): TGTGCCAGCAGTGAAGGAGGGCGGGCCGGTTCGAGACTGTTTTTT. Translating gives CASSEGGRAGSRLFF.

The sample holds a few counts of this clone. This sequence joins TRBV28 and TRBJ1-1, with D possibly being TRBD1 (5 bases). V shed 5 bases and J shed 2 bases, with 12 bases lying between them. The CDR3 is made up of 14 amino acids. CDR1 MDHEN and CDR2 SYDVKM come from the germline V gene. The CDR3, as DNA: TGTGCCAGCAGTAGACAGCAGATTAACACTGAAGCTTTCTTT. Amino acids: CASSRQQINTEAFF.

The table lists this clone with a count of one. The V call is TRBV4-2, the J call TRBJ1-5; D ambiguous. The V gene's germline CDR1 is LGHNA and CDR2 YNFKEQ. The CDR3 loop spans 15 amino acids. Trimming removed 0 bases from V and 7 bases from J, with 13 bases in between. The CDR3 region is CASSQELWGSQPQHF. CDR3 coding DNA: TGTGCCAGCAGCCAAGAACTTTGGGGTAGCCAGCCCCAGCATTTT.

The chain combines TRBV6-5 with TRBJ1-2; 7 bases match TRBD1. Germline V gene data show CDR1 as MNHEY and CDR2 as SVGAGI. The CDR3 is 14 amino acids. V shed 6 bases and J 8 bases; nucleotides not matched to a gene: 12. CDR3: CASSVETGVGGYTF. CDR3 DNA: TGTGCCAGCAGCGTAGAAACAGGGGTGGGCGGCTACACCTTC.

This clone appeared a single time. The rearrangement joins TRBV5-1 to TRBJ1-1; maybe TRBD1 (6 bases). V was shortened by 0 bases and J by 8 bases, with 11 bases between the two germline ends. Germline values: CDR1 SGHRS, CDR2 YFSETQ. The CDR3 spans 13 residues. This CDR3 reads CASSLEGVLEAFF. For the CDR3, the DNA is TGCGCCAGCAGCTTGGAGGGGGTGCTCGAAGCTTTCTTT.

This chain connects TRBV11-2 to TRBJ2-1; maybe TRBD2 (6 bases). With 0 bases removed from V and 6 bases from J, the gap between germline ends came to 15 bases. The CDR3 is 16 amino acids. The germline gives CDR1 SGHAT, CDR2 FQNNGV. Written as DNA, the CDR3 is TGTGCCAGCAGCTTAGATGTAGGAGGGAATATCAATGAGCAGTTCTTC. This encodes CASSLDVGGNINEQFF.

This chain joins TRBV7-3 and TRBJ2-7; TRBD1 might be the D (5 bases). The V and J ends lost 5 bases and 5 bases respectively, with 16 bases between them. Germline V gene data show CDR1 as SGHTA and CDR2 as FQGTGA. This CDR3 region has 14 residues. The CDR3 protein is CASSQRQPLDEQYF. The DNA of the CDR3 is TGTGCCAGCAGCCAGAGACAGCCTTTGGACGAGCAGTACTTC. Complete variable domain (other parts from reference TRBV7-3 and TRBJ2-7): GAGVSQTPSNKVTEKGKYVELRCDPISGHTALYWYRQSLGQGPEFLIYFQGTGAADDSGLPNDRFFAVRPEGSVSTLKIQRTERGDSAVYLCASSQRQPLDEQYFGPGTRLTVT.

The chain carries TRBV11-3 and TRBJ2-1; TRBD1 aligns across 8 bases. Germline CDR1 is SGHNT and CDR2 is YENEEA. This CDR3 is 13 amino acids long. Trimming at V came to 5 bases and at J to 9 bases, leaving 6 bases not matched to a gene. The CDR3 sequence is CASSATGVGEQFF. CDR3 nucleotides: TGTGCCAGCAGCGCGACAGGGGTGGGTGAGCAGTTCTTC.

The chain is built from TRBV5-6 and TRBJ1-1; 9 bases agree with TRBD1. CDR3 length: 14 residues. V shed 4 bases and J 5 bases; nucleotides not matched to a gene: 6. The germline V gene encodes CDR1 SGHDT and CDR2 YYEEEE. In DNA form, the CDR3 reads TGTGCCAGCAGCACCCGGACAGGGGTGACTGAAGCTTTCTTT. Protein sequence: CASSTRTGVTEAFF.

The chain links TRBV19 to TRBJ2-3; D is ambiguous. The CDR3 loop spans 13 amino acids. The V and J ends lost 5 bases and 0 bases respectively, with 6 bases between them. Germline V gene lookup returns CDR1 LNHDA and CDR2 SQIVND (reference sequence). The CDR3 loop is CASSWLSTDTQYF. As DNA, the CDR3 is TGTGCCAGTAGTTGGCTGAGCACAGATACGCAGTATTTT.

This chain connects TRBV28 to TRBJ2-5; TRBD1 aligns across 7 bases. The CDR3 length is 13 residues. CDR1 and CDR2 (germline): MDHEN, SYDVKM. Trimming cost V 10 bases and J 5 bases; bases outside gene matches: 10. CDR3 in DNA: TGTGCCACCAGAAGGGGGCTCGAGGAGACCCAGTACTTC. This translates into CATRRGLEETQYF.

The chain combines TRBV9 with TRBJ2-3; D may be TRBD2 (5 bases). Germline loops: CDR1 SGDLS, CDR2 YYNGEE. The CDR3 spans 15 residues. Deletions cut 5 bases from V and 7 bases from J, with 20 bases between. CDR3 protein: CASSGGGILGYTQYF. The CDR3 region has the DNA TGTGCCAGCAGTGGAGGTGGGATTCTAGGGTATACGCAGTATTTT.